This T cell receptor (beta chain) was sequenced in a study of cytomegalovirus exposure and HLA in healthy donors. Study at large: As released early, the data held approximately 80 million unique TCRs from HLA-typed donors. General study findings and limits: Later analysis suggested most CMV-associated TCR beta chains were HLA-restricted. Analyses of presence/absence relied on an assumption of roughly uniform sequencing depth across donors.

The PCR employed 60 Vbeta primers together with 13 Jbeta primers. The assay was immunoSEQ multiplex PCR, and TCRdb's table has in-frame clones only and misses some. The sample lists over 85,000 clones; around 83% were seen once. CDR3 length equals 13 residues. From germline, CDR1 is ENHRY and CDR2 SYGVKD. Trimming removed 6 bases from V and 8 bases from J; junction bases left unmatched: 6. To note about this clone: Its antigen is still unknown.

This clonotype was obtained from a woman aged 55-70 years in good health and CMV-seropositive. The specimen sequenced was PBMCs. The chain is built from TRBV10-3 and TRBJ1-2; 10 bases are shared with TRBD1. The CDR3 sequence is CAIRRQGAGGYTF. As DNA, the CDR3 is TGTGCCATCAGGAGACAGGGGGCGGGGGGCTACACCTTC.